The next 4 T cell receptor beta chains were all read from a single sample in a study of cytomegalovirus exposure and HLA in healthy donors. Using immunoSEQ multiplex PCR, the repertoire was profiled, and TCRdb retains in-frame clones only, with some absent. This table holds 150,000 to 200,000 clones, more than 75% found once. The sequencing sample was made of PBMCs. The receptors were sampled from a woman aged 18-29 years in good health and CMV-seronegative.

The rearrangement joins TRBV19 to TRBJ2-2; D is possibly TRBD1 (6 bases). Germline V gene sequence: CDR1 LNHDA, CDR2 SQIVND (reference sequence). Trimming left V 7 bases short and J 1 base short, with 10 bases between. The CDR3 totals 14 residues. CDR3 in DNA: TGTGCCAGTACCCTGACAGGGAACACCGGGGAGCTGTTTTTT. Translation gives CASTLTGNTGELFF. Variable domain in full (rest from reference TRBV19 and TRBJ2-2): DGGITQSPKYLFRKEGQNVTLSCEQNLNHDAMYWYRQDPGQGLRLIYYSQIVNDFQKGDIAEGYSVSREKKESFPLTVTSAQKNPTAFYLCASTLTGNTGELFFGEGSRLTVL.

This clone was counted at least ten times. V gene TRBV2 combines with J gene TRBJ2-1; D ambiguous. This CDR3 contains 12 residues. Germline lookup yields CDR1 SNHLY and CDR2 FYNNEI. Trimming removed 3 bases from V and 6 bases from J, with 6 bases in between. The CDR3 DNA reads TGTGCCAGCAGTGACGGAGTCAATGAGCAGTTCTTC. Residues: CASSDGVNEQFF.

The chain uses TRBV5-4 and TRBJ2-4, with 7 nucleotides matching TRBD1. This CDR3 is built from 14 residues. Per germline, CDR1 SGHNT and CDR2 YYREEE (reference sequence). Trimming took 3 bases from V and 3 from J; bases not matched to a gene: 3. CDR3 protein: CASSSGTDKNIQYF. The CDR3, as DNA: TGTGCCAGCAGCTCCGGGACAGACAAAAACATTCAGTACTTC.

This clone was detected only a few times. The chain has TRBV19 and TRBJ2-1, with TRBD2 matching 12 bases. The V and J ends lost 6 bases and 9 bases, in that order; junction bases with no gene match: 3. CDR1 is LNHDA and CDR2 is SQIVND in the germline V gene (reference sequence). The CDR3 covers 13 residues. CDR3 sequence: CASRASGGAEQFF. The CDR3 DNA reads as TGTGCCAGTAGGGCTAGCGGGGGGGCTGAGCAGTTCTTC.